Listed here are 27 T cell receptor beta chains from one sample, sequenced in a study of blood T cells in healthy people across ages. The use of a sample-barcoded 5' primer and a J-beta primer mix characterized a second PCR of roughly 6 to 11 cycles. TCRdb analysed the 5' RACE reads with MiXCR anew, one entry per CDR3 protein. The data show some 780,000 distinct CDR3 sequences, with more than 50% seen just once and roughly 24% held by the top ten. Source material: blood. Receptors originate from a middle-aged man in good health.

This clonotype was recorded a few times. V usage is TRBV9 and J usage is TRBJ2-5; 10 bases are shared with TRBD1. The junction had 8 bases not matched to a gene; V was cut back by 2 bases and J by 1 base. The CDR3 has 17 residues. Germline loops: CDR1 SGDLS, CDR2 YYNGEE. In nucleotides, the CDR3 is TGTGCCAGCAGCGTCTCACCCAGGACAGGGGGCCAAGAGACCCAGTACTTC. Translation gives CASSVSPRTGGQETQYF.

This clonotype was found once. V gene TRBV7-8 combines with J gene TRBJ1-2; 7 nucleotides line up with TRBD1. From germline, CDR1 is SGHVS and CDR2 FQNEAQ. The V gene end was trimmed by 4 bases and the J gene end by 3 bases; junction bases not matched to a gene: 8. The CDR3 has 15 amino acids. The CDR3 nucleotides read TGTGCCAGCAGCTCGCCGGGACAGACAGACTATGGCTACACCTTC. Its protein product is CASSSPGQTDYGYTF.

This CDR3 reads CASSPHHGTTTYNEQYF. The CDR3 DNA reads TGTGCCAGCAGCCCACACCACGGGACGACTACATACAATGAGCAGTACTTC. The V call is TRBV7-3, the J call TRBJ2-1; D assignment may be TRBD1 or TRBD2 (5 bases each). The J call is uncertain, as TRBJ2-7 better fits the DNA end. Germline CDR1 and CDR2: SGHTA and FQGTGA. This CDR3 spans 17 amino acids.

The CDR3 sequence: CASSLRQLGQYF. The CDR3 nucleotides read TGTGCCAGCAGTTTAAGACAGCTAGGGCAGTACTTC. The rearrangement joins TRBV28 to TRBJ2-7, with D perhaps TRBD1 (5 bases). V was clipped by 2 bases and J by 9 bases, with 11 bases between them. CDR1 and CDR2 (germline): MDHEN, SYDVKM. The CDR3 totals 12 residues. The whole variable domain, remainder taken from reference TRBV28 and TRBJ2-7, is DVKVTQSSRYLVKRTGEKVFLECVQDMDHENMFWYRQDPGLGLRLIYFSYDVKMKEKGDIPEGYSVSREKKERFSLILESASTNQTSMYLCASSLRQLGQYFGPGTRLTVT.

The rearrangement links TRBV6-1 to TRBJ1-3, with no clear D. CDR3 length: 14 amino acids. V lost 0 bases and J 4 bases, leaving 7 bases between the germline ends. Germline V gene lookup returns CDR1 MNHNS and CDR2 SASEGT. The CDR3 DNA is TGTGCCAGCAGTGAAGCATGGGCAGGAAACACCATATATTTT. Translating it yields CASSEAWAGNTIYF.

A few counts support this clonotype. V gene TRBV12-3 or TRBV12-4 combines with J gene TRBJ2-4; the D gene is possibly TRBD2 (6 bases). The CDR3 has 15 amino acids. V lost 11 bases and J lost 0, with 17 bases in between. The CDR3 is CASRTRRGAKNIQYF. CDR3 DNA: TGTGCCTCTAGGACCCGGAGGGGAGCCAAAAACATTCAGTACTTC.

The V gene is TRBV4-2, the J gene TRBJ2-3; D might be TRBD2 (5 bases). Germline V lookup: CDR1 LGHNA, CDR2 YNFKEQ. V was clipped by 2 bases and J by 2 bases, with 8 bases between them. The CDR3 covers 14 residues. In DNA, the CDR3 is TGTGCCAGCAGCCAACAGCGGAACACAGATACGCAGTATTTT. Its protein product is CASSQQRNTDTQYF.

V usage is TRBV10-3 and J usage is TRBJ2-5; the D is unclear. Germline CDR1 and CDR2: ENHRY and SYGVKD. Trimming took off 2 bases at V and 10 bases at J, with 14 bases between the two ends. The CDR3 extends over 13 amino acids. In DNA, the CDR3 is TGTGCCATCAGTGAGCCGGTGGTGACGATCCAGTACTTC. As protein: CAISEPVVTIQYF.

This clonotype was detected once. V usage is TRBV20-1 and J usage is TRBJ1-1; D unclear. The CDR3 consists of 17 residues. V dropped 5 bases and J dropped 0 bases, with 22 bases sitting between them. From germline, CDR1 is DFQATT and CDR2 SNEGSKA (reference sequence). Here the CDR3 reads CSASRPYGGNMNTEAFF. The CDR3 bases are TGCAGTGCTTCGCGACCGTATGGAGGAAATATGAACACTGAAGCTTTCTTT.

This clonotype was found a few times. The chain combines TRBV7-2 with TRBJ1-2; D might be TRBD1 (5 bases). V was clipped by 4 bases and J by 1 base, with 16 bases between them. CDR3 length: 16 residues. CDR1 is SGHTA, CDR2 FQGNSA, per germline. CDR3 loop: CASSSLGAEINYGYTF. The CDR3 DNA is TGTGCCAGCAGCTCCCTCGGGGCAGAGATTAACTATGGCTACACCTTC.

The chain joins TRBV7-6 to TRBJ1-2; no clear D. Trimming removed 5 bases from V and 1 base from J, with 14 bases in between. Per the germline V gene, CDR1 is SGHVS and CDR2 is FNYEAQ. The CDR3 spans 15 residues. CDR3 residues: CASSQSVGINYGYTF. CDR3 sequence (DNA): TGTGCCAGCAGCCAATCCGTGGGCATTAACTATGGCTACACCTTC.

The sample holds a few counts of this clonotype. The chain employs TRBV7-8 and TRBJ2-5, with a tentative D call TRBD2 (7 bases). Germline lookup yields CDR1 SGHVS and CDR2 FQNEAQ. This CDR3 has 15 amino acids. Between the trimmed V and J ends, which lost 1 base and 5 bases, there was a span of 14 bases. DNA of the CDR3: TGTGCCAGCAGCTTAGAAGGGGGGGGGTGGGAGACCCAGTACTTC. Translation: CASSLEGGGWETQYF.

The genes are TRBV20-1 and TRBJ1-5, with a tentative D call TRBD1 (5 bases). This CDR3 is 15 amino acids long. Trimming left V 6 bases short and J 4 bases short, with 19 bases between. CDR1 DFQATT and CDR2 SNEGSKA come from the germline V gene (reference sequence). CDR3 residues: CSARDADTQNQPQHF. The CDR3 DNA sequence: TGCAGTGCCAGGGACGCGGACACCCAAAATCAGCCCCAGCATTTT.

This clonotype was seen a handful of times. The rearrangement joins TRBV9 to TRBJ2-4; TRBD1 is a possible D gene (5 bases). The V gene's germline CDR1 is SGDLS and CDR2 YYNGEE. V shed 4 bases and J shed 7 bases, with 21 bases lying between them. This CDR3 has 16 residues. In DNA form, the CDR3 reads TGTGCCAGCAGCTCACGTTCAGGGCAGGATCTGAACATTCAGTACTTC. Its translation is CASSSRSGQDLNIQYF.

There are a few counts of this clonotype. The chain recombines TRBV7-6 with TRBJ1-5; 7 positions agree with TRBD1. The CDR3 length is 13 residues. Germline V CDR1 and CDR2: SGHVS, FNYEAQ. V shed 5 bases, J shed 9 bases, and the junction held 7 bases outside the gene matches. CDR3 nucleotides: TGTGCCAGCAGCGTAGGACAGGTCGCGCCCCAGCATTTT. It encodes CASSVGQVAPQHF.

This clonotype has just a few counts. The chain recombines TRBV29-1 with TRBJ2-1, with D maybe TRBD1 (6 bases). Germline CDR1 and CDR2: SQVTM and ANQGSEA. CDR3 size: 12 residues. The V end lost 5 bases, the J end lost 6 bases, and 11 bases lay between the germline ends. The CDR3 nucleotides are TGCAGCGTTATCACAGGGTTCAATGAGCAGTTCTTC. Protein product: CSVITGFNEQFF.

The chain uses TRBV9 and TRBJ2-7; D is undetermined. Trimming removed 3 bases at V and 5 bases at J, with 9 bases between. Germline V gene lookup returns CDR1 SGDLS and CDR2 YYNGEE. This CDR3 region has 12 residues. CDR3 amino acids: CASSENGDEQYF. CDR3 coding DNA: TGTGCCAGCAGCGAGAATGGTGACGAGCAGTACTTC.

This clonotype came up a few times. The chain joins TRBV7-9 to TRBJ2-2; D is unclear. Per the germline V gene, CDR1 is SEHNR and CDR2 is FQNEAQ (reference sequence). The CDR3 loop spans 16 amino acids. V was shortened by 3 bases and J by 0 bases, with 11 bases between the two germline ends. This chain's CDR3 is CASSFPRHSNTGELFF. CDR3 coding DNA: TGTGCCAGCAGCTTCCCCAGGCACTCGAACACCGGGGAGCTGTTTTTT.

J is TRBJ2-1 and V is TRBV14, with 8 bases aligning to TRBD2. After removal of 5 bases from V and 4 bases from J, the junction contained 4 bases not matched to a gene. Germline V gene sequence: CDR1 SGHDN, CDR2 FVKESK. The CDR3 contains 14 residues. CDR3 in amino acids: CASSFAGGYNEQFF. The CDR3 nucleotides read TGTGCCAGCAGCTTTGCGGGGGGTTACAATGAGCAGTTCTTC.

This clonotype showed up just once. This sequence joins TRBV4-1 and TRBJ2-7; the D gene is possibly TRBD1 (5 bases). V was shortened by 0 bases and J by 7 bases, with 22 bases between the two germline ends. Germline V gene lookup returns CDR1 MGHRA and CDR2 YSYEKL. The CDR3 is 17 amino acids. CDR3 amino acids: CASSQDTPAPWGNEQYF. The CDR3 DNA is TGCGCCAGCAGCCAAGATACGCCGGCGCCTTGGGGCAATGAGCAGTACTTC.

This clonotype was counted between two and nine times. The V and J genes are TRBV29-1 and TRBJ2-7; weak D call: TRBD1 (6 bases). Deletions cut 3 bases from V and 3 bases from J, with 15 bases between. The CDR3 is 14 amino acids. CDR1 and CDR2 (germline): SQVTM, ANQGSEA. The CDR3 DNA is TGCAGCGTTGAGATCCCCGGACAGAGCTACGAGCAGTACTTC. Its protein is CSVEIPGQSYEQYF.

This clonotype was detected only a few times. V usage is TRBV9 and J usage is TRBJ2-7; 8 bases fit TRBD1. The CDR3 runs to 14 residues. The J segment lost 3 bases and the V segment lost 0 bases, leaving 2 bases of the junction unmatched. Germline assignment: CDR1 SGDLS and CDR2 YYNGEE. The CDR3 DNA follows: TGTGCCAGCAGCGTAGCGACAGGGGACTACGAGCAGTACTTC. It encodes CASSVATGDYEQYF.

The rearrangement uses TRBV2 and TRBJ1-2; weak D call: TRBD1 (6 bases). The CDR3 length is 14 residues. In germline, CDR1 is SNHLY, CDR2 FYNNEI. The ends were cut back, 4 bases at V and 3 bases at J, with 12 bases in the middle. The chain's CDR3 is CASSGVGGHYGYTF. The CDR3 nucleotides read TGTGCCAGCAGTGGAGTAGGGGGGCACTATGGCTACACCTTC. The full variable domain, its missing parts supplied by reference TRBV2 and TRBJ1-2, is EPEVTQTPSHQVTQMGQEVILRCVPISNHLYFYWYRQILGQKVEFLVSFYNNEISEKSEIFDDQFSVERPDGSNFTLKIRSTKLEDSAMYFCASSGVGGHYGYTFGSGTRLTVV.

This clonotype was seen at least ten times. This chain connects TRBV29-1 to TRBJ2-3; TRBD1 aligns across 12 bases. J gave up 5 bases and V 6 bases, and 9 bases lay outside the gene matches. Germline assignment: CDR1 SQVTM and CDR2 ANQGSEA. CDR3 length: 15 residues. This chain's CDR3 is CSVGKGQGAEDTQYF. In DNA form, the CDR3 reads TGCAGCGTCGGTAAGGGACAGGGGGCTGAAGATACGCAGTATTTT.

The chain is built from TRBV10-3 and TRBJ1-1, with 9 positions matching TRBD1. The CDR3 extends over 13 amino acids. Germline V gives CDR1 ENHRY, CDR2 SYGVKD. Trimming at V came to 7 bases and at J to 4 bases, leaving 4 bases not matched to a gene. As DNA, the CDR3 is TGTGCCATCACCCGACAGGGGGGCACTGAAGCTTTCTTT. Its protein is CAITRQGGTEAFF.

The chain combines TRBV10-2 with TRBJ1-6; 7 bases are shared with TRBD1. V shed 8 bases, J shed 6 bases, and the junction held 7 bases outside the gene matches. The CDR3 runs to 14 residues. Germline-derived CDR1 and CDR2 are WSHSY and SAAADI. In DNA, the CDR3 is TGCGCCAGCCGGGACAGCATGGGTAATTCACCCCTCCACTTT. This translates into CASRDSMGNSPLHF.

CDR3 in DNA: TGTGCCAGCAGCGAGGGGGAAGCGGGAGGACCATACGAGCAGTACTTC. Translated, it gives CASSEGEAGGPYEQYF. The chain joins TRBV9 to TRBJ2-7; TRBD2 matches at 9 bases. The germline V gene has CDR1 SGDLS and CDR2 YYNGEE. Losses at the gene ends were 3 bases for V and 4 bases for J; bases not matched to a gene: 11. CDR3 length equals 16 residues.